These 30 T cell receptor beta chains were sequenced from one sample in a study of OX40 agonist ivuxolimab in advanced cancers. TCRdb keeps only in-frame clones here, not all; method: immunoSEQ multiplex PCR. The repertoire consists of about 77,000 clones, with roughly 80% occurring once and the leading ten covering about 4.6%. The sequencing used CD4+ or CD8+ T cells sorted from blood, collected in a trial of the OX40 agonist ivuxolimab. The receptors come from an adult with an advanced solid tumor such as melanoma, head and neck, liver or kidney cancer.

V is TRBV6-1 and J is TRBJ2-2, with 12 bases aligning to TRBD2. The length of the CDR3 is 15 residues. Trimming removed 7 bases from V and 3 bases from J; junction bases left unmatched: 3. Per the germline V gene, CDR1 is MNHNS and CDR2 is SASEGT. The DNA for the CDR3 is TGTGCCAGCAATCCTAGCGGGGGGGACACCGGGGAGCTGTTTTTT. Residues: CASNPSGGDTGELFF.

This rearrangement joins TRBV5-1 to TRBJ2-7; TRBD1 matches at 12 bases. Unmatched junction bases numbered 7, after V lost 4 bases and J lost 5 bases. The CDR3 sequence is 15 residues long. In germline, CDR1 is SGHRS, CDR2 YFSETQ. CDR3 coding DNA: TGCGCCAGCAGCGACCGGGACAGGGGGCTCCACGAGCAGTACTTC. It yields the protein CASSDRDRGLHEQYF.

This chain links TRBV4-2 with TRBJ2-1, with no clear D. Looked up from germline, CDR1 is LGHNA and CDR2 is YNFKEQ. V was pared by 1 base and J by 0 bases, with 16 bases between. The CDR3 contains 18 residues. DNA of the CDR3: TGTGCCAGCAGCCAAGTTATCGGGCCAGACCCCTCCTACAATGAGCAGTTCTTC. Translated, it gives CASSQVIGPDPSYNEQFF.

The chain couples TRBV10-3 to TRBJ2-1; possibly TRBD2 for D (7 bases). Trimming shortened V by 0 bases and J by 7 bases, and 16 bases separated the two germline ends. This CDR3 comprises 16 residues. Looked up from germline, CDR1 is ENHRY and CDR2 is SYGVKD. CDR3 loop: CAISESKGGIGNEQFF. DNA of the CDR3: TGTGCCATCAGTGAGTCGAAGGGGGGGATCGGAAATGAGCAGTTCTTC.

The DNA for the CDR3 is TGTGCCAGCCATCGGGACGGCTCCTACGAGCAGTACTTC. The encoded protein is CASHRDGSYEQYF. The chain recombines TRBV27 with TRBJ2-7; the D call may be TRBD1 or TRBD2 (5 bases each). Germline-derived CDR1 and CDR2 are MNHEY and SMNVEV (reference sequence). The CDR3 sequence is 13 residues long. V lost 8 bases, J lost 0 bases, and 11 bases lay in between.

The V call is TRBV7-9, the J call TRBJ1-5; D gene ambiguous. Germline CDR1 is SEHNR and CDR2 is FQNEAQ (reference sequence). Trimming removed 5 bases at V and 0 bases at J, with 17 bases between. This CDR3 has 17 residues. The CDR3 DNA reads as TGTGCCAGCAGCCCCCTGGGCAGCGAATATAGCAATCAGCCCCAGCATTTT. Translation: CASSPLGSEYSNQPQHF.

In this sample, this clone turned up once. This sequence joins TRBV9 and TRBJ1-6; 9 nucleotides match TRBD1. Trimming removed 0 bases from V and 0 bases from J; junction bases left unmatched: 1. Looked up from germline, CDR1 is SGDLS and CDR2 is YYNGEE. This CDR3 spans 17 amino acids. The CDR3 DNA sequence: TGTGCCAGCAGCGTAGGACAGGGGGGCTCCTATAATTCACCCCTCCACTTT. Translated: CASSVGQGGSYNSPLHF.

The chain carries TRBV7-2 and TRBJ1-4; D ambiguous. V was clipped by 2 bases and J by 3 bases, with 10 bases between them. The CDR3 is made up of 15 amino acids. Germline assignment: CDR1 SGHTA and CDR2 FQGNSA. In DNA form, the CDR3 reads TGTGCCAGCAGCTTATCGTCCGGACCTAATGAAAAACTGTTTTTT. Its translation: CASSLSSGPNEKLFF.

The V and J genes are TRBV19 and TRBJ2-5; TRBD2 matches at 11 bases. The V segment lost 6 bases and the J segment 5 bases; nucleotides outside the gene matches: 11. The CDR3 spans 16 residues. Per the germline V gene, CDR1 is LNHDA and CDR2 is SQIVND (reference sequence). CDR3 in amino acids: CASSPHGSGGVETQYF. Here the CDR3 DNA reads TGTGCCAGTAGCCCTCATGGTAGCGGGGGGGTGGAGACCCAGTACTTC.

The V and J genes are TRBV5-6 and TRBJ2-5; tentatively, D is TRBD2 (6 bases). The J call may be mistaken, given a closer DNA end match to TRBJ2-7. The CDR3 is 13 residues long. Looked up from germline, CDR1 is SGHDT and CDR2 is YYEEEE. The DNA of the CDR3 is TGTGCCAGCAGCTTTACGGCCGGGAGCGAGCAGTACTTC. The encoded protein is CASSFTAGSEQYF.

This clone came up a few times. The chain uses TRBV5-1 and TRBJ1-6; D is unclear. CDR3 length: 15 residues. CDR1 and CDR2 (germline): SGHRS, YFSETQ. Trimming pared 4 bases from V and 0 bases from J, leaving 8 bases between. CDR3 nucleotide sequence: TGCGCCAGCAGCCCCAGTAGCTCCTATAATTCACCCCTCCACTTT. It specifies CASSPSSSYNSPLHF.

V and J are TRBV6-5 and TRBJ2-1; TRBD2 agrees at 13 bases. The CDR3 consists of 15 residues. The V gene's germline CDR1 is MNHEY and CDR2 SVGAGI. V dropped 6 bases and J dropped 8; count of bases not matched to a gene: 7. CDR3 coding DNA: TGTGCCAGCAGAACACTAGCGGGGGGGCTTGATGAGCAGTTCTTC. This translates into CASRTLAGGLDEQFF.

The V and J genes are TRBV7-2 and TRBJ1-1; D is possibly TRBD1 (6 bases). In germline, CDR1 is SGHTA, CDR2 FQGNSA. CDR3 length: 15 amino acids. V dropped 3 bases and J dropped 0 bases, with 11 bases sitting between them. The CDR3 here is CASSFTGFMNTEAFF. CDR3 sequence (DNA): TGTGCCAGCAGCTTCACAGGGTTCATGAACACTGAAGCTTTCTTT.

This clone was counted a few times. This chain joins TRBV18 and TRBJ1-2; D is uncertain. Germline V CDR1 and CDR2: KGHSH, LQKENI. CDR3 length equals 15 residues. Trimming removed 6 bases at V and 4 bases at J, with 18 bases between. The chain's CDR3 is CASSMDLQEGYGYTF. In DNA, the CDR3 is TGTGCCAGCTCCATGGACCTCCAAGAGGGCTATGGCTACACCTTC.

The J gene is TRBJ1-3, the V gene TRBV11-3, with 11 bases identical to TRBD1. The germline V gene encodes CDR1 SGHNT and CDR2 YENEEA. The CDR3 is 16 residues long. J gave up 2 bases and V 0 bases, and 0 bases lay outside the gene matches. The CDR3 is CASSLEDRGPGNTIYF. The CDR3 DNA follows: TGTGCCAGCAGCTTAGAGGACAGGGGGCCTGGAAACACCATATATTTT.

The chain employs TRBV6-6 and TRBJ2-5; D call uncertain. From germline, CDR1 is MNHNY and CDR2 SVGAGI (reference sequence). There are 13 residues in the CDR3. V lost 6 bases and J lost 5, with 13 bases in between. In DNA form, the CDR3 reads TGTGCCAGCAGCCAAGTCATGAGCGAGACCCAGTACTTC. Translation gives CASSQVMSETQYF.

The gene calls are TRBV6-1 and TRBJ1-5; unclear D gene. This CDR3 is 15 amino acids long. V was shortened by 6 bases and J by 6 bases, with 18 bases between the two germline ends. The V gene's germline CDR1 is MNHNS and CDR2 SASEGT. The CDR3 DNA sequence: TGTGCCAGCAGGGCCGGCGGGTTGGGTAGTCAGCCCCAGCATTTT. This translates into CASRAGGLGSQPQHF.

This chain uses TRBV6-5 with TRBJ2-3; D is unresolved. Trimming removed 8 bases at V and 8 bases at J, with 17 bases between. The CDR3 sequence is 13 residues long. The germline gives CDR1 MNHEY, CDR2 SVGAGI. Here the CDR3 reads CASSPPSLGTQYF. CDR3 sequence (DNA): TGTGCCAGCTCCCCCCCCTCATTGGGTACGCAGTATTTT.

This clone was detected a few times. The chain couples TRBV11-2 to TRBJ2-1; D may be TRBD2 (5 bases). CDR3 length: 14 residues. With 7 bases removed from V and 1 base from J, the gap between germline ends came to 11 bases. Germline CDR1 SGHAT, CDR2 FQNNGV. CDR3 in DNA: TGTGCCAGCACCAAAGAGGGTTCCTACAATGAGCAGTTCTTC. The encoded protein is CASTKEGSYNEQFF.

The genes are TRBV4-1 and TRBJ2-2; the D gene is possibly TRBD2 (5 bases). Per the germline V gene, CDR1 is MGHRA and CDR2 is YSYEKL. The CDR3 loop spans 18 amino acids. The V gene lost 0 bases and the J gene lost 3 bases, with 17 bases spanning the gap. In DNA, the CDR3 is TGCGCCAGCAGCCAAGAGGGCATTGGCGGGTCGGACACCGGGGAGCTGTTTTTT. Translated: CASSQEGIGGSDTGELFF.

This rearrangement joins TRBV4-1 to TRBJ1-2; a possible D gene is TRBD1 (5 bases). The CDR3 has 16 residues. The germline V gene has CDR1 MGHRA and CDR2 YSYEKL. Trimming left V 4 bases short and J 4 bases short, with 19 bases between. CDR3 in amino acids: CASSLSPGGYPYGYTF. CDR3 coding DNA: TGCGCCAGCAGCCTCTCGCCGGGGGGATATCCCTATGGCTACACCTTC.

The rearrangement links TRBV2 to TRBJ2-5; D is possibly TRBD1 or TRBD2 (6 bases each). The germline CDR1 and CDR2 sequences are SNHLY and FYNNEI. V was cut by 6 bases and J by 1 base, with 18 bases left in between. The CDR3 consists of 16 residues. CDR3 nucleotide sequence: TGTGCCAGCAGCGGCTATAGGGGGGCTGGCCAAGAGACCCAGTACTTC. This encodes CASSGYRGAGQETQYF.

The chain joins TRBV6-1 to TRBJ1-6, with 10 bases identical to TRBD1. Germline V gives CDR1 MNHNS, CDR2 SASEGT. V was pared by 8 bases and J by 7 bases, with 2 bases of the junction left unmatched. CDR3 length: 13 residues. The CDR3 DNA sequence: TGTGCCAGCTTGGACAGGGGGAATTCACCCCTCCACTTT. This gives the protein CASLDRGNSPLHF.

This clone was detected only once. The chain couples TRBV6-1 to TRBJ1-4; no definite D call. Germline V lookup: CDR1 MNHNS, CDR2 SASEGT. The CDR3 runs 14 residues. V shed 2 bases and J shed 4 bases, with 8 bases lying between them. As DNA, the CDR3 is TGTGCCAGCAGTGAATTGAGGGTTAATGAAAAACTGTTTTTT. It encodes CASSELRVNEKLFF.

The CDR3: CASSPISGDLTYEQYF. The CDR3 nucleotides read TGCGCCAGCAGCCCGATCAGTGGGGACTTGACCTACGAGCAGTACTTC. The chain recombines TRBV5-1 with TRBJ2-7, with TRBD2 as a possible D gene (6 bases). This CDR3 spans 16 amino acids. CDR1 SGHRS and CDR2 YFSETQ come from the germline V gene. V was trimmed by 4 bases and J by 2 bases, leaving 19 bases between them.

The chain uses TRBV11-2 and TRBJ1-6, with D maybe TRBD1 (6 bases). V shed 4 bases and J shed 9 bases, with 16 bases lying between them. Germline V lookup: CDR1 SGHAT, CDR2 FQNNGV. The length of the CDR3 is 15 residues. The CDR3 DNA reads TGTGCCAGCAGCTCCAAGACAGGTTTTTCTTCACCCCTCCACTTT. Amino acid sequence: CASSSKTGFSSPLHF.

The V call is TRBV29-1, the J call TRBJ1-2; 7 nucleotides agree with TRBD1. CDR3 length: 16 amino acids. J lost 4 bases, V lost 7 bases, and 18 bases had no gene match. The germline V gene encodes CDR1 SQVTM and CDR2 ANQGSEA. CDR3 sequence: CSALHPRQGGGYGYTF. CDR3 nucleotide sequence: TGCAGCGCCCTTCACCCGAGGCAGGGGGGTGGCTATGGCTACACCTTC.

The J gene is TRBJ1-1, the V gene TRBV7-2; D may be TRBD1 (6 bases). CDR1 SGHTA and CDR2 FQGNSA come from the germline V gene. The ends were cut back, 2 bases at V and 5 bases at J, with 12 bases in the middle. The CDR3 spans 14 residues. CDR3 sequence: CASSLNPQGTEAFF. The CDR3 DNA sequence: TGTGCCAGCAGCTTAAATCCACAGGGAACTGAAGCTTTCTTT.

The chain recombines TRBV7-9 with TRBJ2-7; D is possibly TRBD2 (6 bases). Germline V gene data show CDR1 as SEHNR and CDR2 as FQNEAQ (reference sequence). V was cut by 8 bases and J by 6 bases, with 11 bases left in between. The CDR3 extends over 11 amino acids. DNA for the CDR3: TGTGCCAGCGGCCGGGAGCGCGAGCAGTACTTC. Translation gives CASGREREQYF. The full variable domain, with the rest looked up from reference TRBV7-9 and TRBJ2-7, is DTGVSQNPRHKITKRGQNVTFRCDPISEHNRLYWYRQTLGQGPEFLTYFQNEAQLEKSRLLSDRFSAERPKGSFSTLEIQRTEQGDSAMYLCASGREREQYFGPGTRLTVT.

This rearrangement joins TRBV7-2 to TRBJ2-5; the D is unclear. The closer fit of TRBJ2-7 to the DNA end suggests the J call may be wrong. Germline V gene data show CDR1 as SGHTA and CDR2 as FQGNSA. The CDR3 length is 14 residues. The CDR3 DNA follows: TGTGCCAGCAGCCCCAGTCGGGTGACCTACGAGCAGTACTTC. Encoded protein: CASSPSRVTYEQYF.